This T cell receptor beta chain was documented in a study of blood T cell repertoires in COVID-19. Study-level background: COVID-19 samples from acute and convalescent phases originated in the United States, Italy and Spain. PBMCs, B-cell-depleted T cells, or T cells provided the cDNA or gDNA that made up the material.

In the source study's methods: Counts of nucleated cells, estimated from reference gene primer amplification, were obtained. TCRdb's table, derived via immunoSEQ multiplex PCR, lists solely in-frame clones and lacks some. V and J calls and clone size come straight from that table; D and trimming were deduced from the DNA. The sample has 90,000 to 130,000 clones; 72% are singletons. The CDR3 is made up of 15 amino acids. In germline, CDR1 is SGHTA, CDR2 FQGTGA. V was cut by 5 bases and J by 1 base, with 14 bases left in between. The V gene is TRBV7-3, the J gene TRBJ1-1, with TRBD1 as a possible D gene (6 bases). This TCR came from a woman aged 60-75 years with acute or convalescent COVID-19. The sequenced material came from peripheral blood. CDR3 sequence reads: CASSPLGGANTEAFF. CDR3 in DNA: TGTGCCAGCAGCCCACTTGGGGGGGCGAACACTGAAGCTTTCTTT.